This TCR beta chain was recorded in a study of shared T cell receptors in the human thymus. Using immunoSEQ multiplex PCR, the repertoire was profiled, and TCRdb retains in-frame clones only, with some absent. The sample yields hundreds of thousands of clones, roughly 86% seen once. With V trimmed by 0 bases and J by 2 bases, 10 bases remained unmatched. This CDR3 comprises 18 residues. The V gene's germline CDR1 is LGHNA and CDR2 YSLEER. This same sample was also part of a study on human thymus T cells.

This rearrangement joins TRBV4-3 to TRBJ2-3, with 8 bases fitting TRBD2. This clonotype originated in a boy less than two years old with a congenital heart defect. Material for sequencing was thymocytes. CDR3 DNA sequence: TGCGCCAGCAGCCAAGATCGGAATAGCGGGGACCTCACAGATACGCAGTATTTT. Translation gives CASSQDRNSGDLTDTQYF.